Shown below are 13 T cell receptor beta chains from a single sample sequenced in a study of CD8+ T cells in alopecia areata. Treatment meaning: oral pan-JAK inhibitor, 5-10 mg twice daily. It was cDNA, reverse transcribed from extracted RNA, that served as the sequencing template. The table came from immunoSEQ multiplex PCR; TCRdb's copy has only in-frame clones and leaves some out. The sample consists of about 190,000 clones, about 65% of them appearing once. Sequencing used CD4+ T cells sorted from blood, obtained around week 47, from a patient treated with tofacitinib. These receptors all come from a human donor with alopecia areata.

V gene TRBV30 combines with J gene TRBJ1-2, with TRBD1 matching 8 bases. The CDR3 runs 13 residues. V lost 1 base and J lost 6; bases outside the gene matches: 4. Germline CDR1 GTSNPN, CDR2 SVGIG (reference sequence). In DNA, the CDR3 is TGTGCCTGGAGTGACCAACAGGGGGATGGCTACACCTTC. Amino acids: CAWSDQQGDGYTF.

A remark on this clone: The sample has other DNA sequences that encode this CDR3 too. The V and J genes are TRBV29-1 and TRBJ1-1; tentative D call: TRBD1 (5 bases). There are 12 residues in the CDR3. Germline V gene sequence: CDR1 SQVTM, CDR2 ANQGSEA. Trimming removed 4 bases from V and 3 bases from J, with 9 bases in between. Here the CDR3 reads CSVVGGDTEAFF. DNA of the CDR3: TGCAGCGTTGTGGGGGGGGACACTGAAGCTTTCTTT.

The chain employs TRBV7-2 and TRBJ2-7; 8 bases align to TRBD1. Per germline, CDR1 SGHTA and CDR2 FQGNSA. This CDR3 comprises 14 residues. V was clipped by 5 bases and J by 3 bases; unmatched bases: 6. DNA of the CDR3: TGTGCCAGCAGCAGAGACAGGGGAAACTACGAGCAGTACTTC. Protein sequence: CASSRDRGNYEQYF.

Points on this clone: The sample has other DNA sequences that encode this CDR3 too. This chain uses TRBV29-1 with TRBJ2-1; D is ambiguous. The CDR3 length is 13 residues. Trimming left V 4 bases short and J 0 bases short, with 7 bases between. The germline gives CDR1 SQVTM, CDR2 ANQGSEA. The CDR3 DNA is TGCAGCGTTGTCGGCAGCTCCTACAATGAGCAGTTCTTC. Protein sequence: CSVVGSSYNEQFF.

This chain links TRBV5-1 with TRBJ2-7; 8 positions agree with TRBD1. Germline loops: CDR1 SGHRS, CDR2 YFSETQ. V trimming: 4 bases; J trimming: 5 bases; junction bases outside the gene matches: 5. The CDR3 is made up of 13 amino acids. The CDR3 region has the DNA TGCGCCAGCAGCGTCCAGGGGGCTGACGAGCAGTACTTC. Translation: CASSVQGADEQYF.

CDR3 in DNA: TGTGCCAGCACTGACAGAGACACTGAAGCTTTCTTT. Translating it yields CASTDRDTEAFF. The chain recombines TRBV6-6 with TRBJ1-1, with D possibly matching TRBD1 (5 bases). This CDR3 has 12 residues. Germline V gene data show CDR1 as MNHNY and CDR2 as SVGAGI (reference sequence). Trimming cost V 7 bases and J 3 bases, with 9 bases left between them.

The chain recombines TRBV19 with TRBJ1-2; D possibly corresponds to TRBD1 (5 bases). The V gene lost 3 bases and the J gene lost 10 bases, with 18 bases spanning the gap. The CDR3 runs to 14 residues. Germline V lookup: CDR1 LNHDA, CDR2 SQIVND (reference sequence). The CDR3 sequence is CASSMSFRQRIYTF. As DNA, the CDR3 is TGTGCCAGTAGTATGTCGTTCCGACAGAGGATCTACACCTTC.

This rearrangement joins TRBV30 to TRBJ2-2, with D maybe TRBD1 (6 bases). Trimming stripped 3 bases from V and 5 bases from J, with 13 bases between. CDR1 and CDR2 from the germline V gene are GTSNPN and SVGIG (reference sequence). The length of the CDR3 is 14 residues. The CDR3: CAWSRDTGTGELFF. The CDR3 DNA reads as TGTGCCTGGAGCCGGGACACAGGGACCGGGGAGCTGTTTTTT.

This clone was recorded a few times. V usage is TRBV29-1 and J usage is TRBJ2-3; possible D gene TRBD1, 6 bases. The CDR3 covers 15 residues. CDR1 and CDR2 (germline): SQVTM, ANQGSEA. V gave up 6 bases and J gave up 1 base, with 17 bases separating them. DNA for the CDR3: TGCAGCGTGACTTACCAGCAGGGGCGCACAGATACGCAGTATTTT. Translation: CSVTYQQGRTDTQYF.

This clone appeared a few times. This chain links TRBV4-3 with TRBJ1-4; TRBD1 agrees at 7 bases. In germline, CDR1 is LGHNA, CDR2 YSLEER. CDR3 length: 15 residues. The trim removed 6 bases at V and 7 bases at J, leaving 11 bases unmatched. The CDR3 reads CASSQRQGLAEKLFF. The CDR3 DNA is TGCGCCAGCAGTCAAAGACAGGGCTTGGCTGAAAAACTGTTTTTT.

The V gene is TRBV2, the J gene TRBJ1-6; D remains ambiguous. Germline values: CDR1 SNHLY, CDR2 FYNNEI. CDR3 size: 13 residues. V shed 0 bases and J shed 9 bases, with 6 bases lying between them. CDR3 loop: CASSEAPASPLHF. CDR3 DNA sequence: TGTGCCAGCAGTGAAGCGCCAGCTTCACCCCTCCACTTT.

The chain is built from TRBV7-2 and TRBJ2-1; 7 nucleotides match TRBD1. The CDR3 spans 13 residues. The germline V gene encodes CDR1 SGHTA and CDR2 FQGNSA. J was trimmed by 6 bases and V by 5 bases; bases with no gene match: 4. DNA of the CDR3: TGTGCCAGCAGCCACAGGGGCGTCAATGAGCAGTTCTTC. It yields the protein CASSHRGVNEQFF. Supplemented by reference TRBV7-2 and TRBJ2-1, the full variable domain reads GAGVSQSPSNKVTEKGKDVELRCDPISGHTALYWYRQSLGQGLEFLIYFQGNSAPDKSGLPSDRFSAERTGGSVSTLTIQRTQQEDSAVYLCASSHRGVNEQFFGPGTRLTVL.

J is TRBJ1-2 and V is TRBV5-1; no clear D. In germline, CDR1 is SGHRS, CDR2 YFSETQ. V shed 2 bases and J shed 3 bases, with 8 bases lying between them. This CDR3 is built from 13 residues. Here the CDR3 DNA reads TGCGCCAGCAGCTTTACGACGGACTATGGCTACACCTTC. Residues: CASSFTTDYGYTF. Variable domain in full (rest from reference TRBV5-1 and TRBJ1-2): KAGVTQTPRYLIKTRGQQVTLSCSPISGHRSVSWYQQTPGQGLQFLFEYFSETQRNKGNFPGRFSGRQFSNSRSEMNVSTLELGDSALYLCASSFTTDYGYTFGSGTRLTVV.